The 10 T cell receptor beta chains given below trace back to one sample, sequenced in a study of lymphopenia after photon versus proton radiotherapy. Sequenced by immunoSEQ multiplex PCR; TCRdb stores in-frame clones only, minus some. The sample carries 150,000 or so clones, about 88% recorded once. Material: peripheral blood, obtained from a patient treated with photon-based radiotherapy. These TCRs come from a man over 45 with gastric cancer.

The rearrangement links TRBV19 to TRBJ2-1, with TRBD2 matching over 12 bases. There are 15 residues in the CDR3. V gave up 4 bases and J gave up 10 bases; unmatched junction bases: 8. Per the germline V gene, CDR1 is LNHDA and CDR2 is SQIVND (reference sequence). Here the CDR3 reads CASSNPSGRAGEQFF. The CDR3 nucleotides read TGTGCCAGTAGTAACCCTAGCGGGAGGGCCGGCGAGCAGTTCTTC.

This rearrangement joins TRBV25-1 to TRBJ2-5; maybe TRBD1 (6 bases). Trimming shortened V by 7 bases and J by 0 bases, and 9 bases separated the two germline ends. Germline lookup yields CDR1 MGHDK and CDR2 SYGVNS. The CDR3 loop spans 13 amino acids. The CDR3, as DNA: TGTGCCAGCACGGACAGCAACCAAGAGACCCAGTACTTC. Protein product: CASTDSNQETQYF.

The V call is TRBV11-2, the J call TRBJ1-4; TRBD1 aligns across 7 bases. The junction had 13 bases not matched to a gene; V was cut back by 7 bases and J by 8 bases. The CDR3 is made up of 15 amino acids. CDR1 is SGHAT, CDR2 FQNNGV, per germline. CDR3 protein: CASTFRRGLREKLFF. CDR3 sequence (DNA): TGTGCCAGCACCTTTCGCAGGGGGTTGAGGGAAAAACTGTTTTTT.

The rearrangement uses TRBV10-2 and TRBJ2-5; TRBD2 matches at 13 bases. Losses at the gene ends were 11 bases for V and 1 base for J; bases not matched to a gene: 4. Germline V gene lookup returns CDR1 WSHSY and CDR2 SAAADI. The CDR3 contains 14 residues. The CDR3 spells CASGLAGSQETQYF. The CDR3, as DNA: TGCGCCTCGGGACTAGCGGGAAGCCAAGAGACCCAGTACTTC.

This clone was seen a single time. The chain links TRBV5-8 to TRBJ1-4; D gene uncertain. The germline gives CDR1 SGHTS, CDR2 YDEGEE. Trimming took off 4 bases at V and 8 bases at J, with 12 bases between the two ends. The CDR3 extends over 13 amino acids. The CDR3, as DNA: TGTGCCAGCAGCCCCGGGGTTGGCGAAAAACTGTTTTTT. This gives the protein CASSPGVGEKLFF.

The rearrangement joins TRBV30 to TRBJ1-2, with D possibly TRBD1 on 5 matching bases. Germline V gene data show CDR1 as GTSNPN and CDR2 as SVGIG (reference sequence). CDR3 length equals 13 residues. Trimming stripped 5 bases from V and 8 bases from J, with 18 bases between. The CDR3 region has the DNA TGTGCCTGGGGCCCCCCTGGGGCCTCCGGCTACACCTTC. Amino acids: CAWGPPGASGYTF.

The chain links TRBV19 to TRBJ2-7, with TRBD1 matching over 11 bases. The germline V gene encodes CDR1 LNHDA and CDR2 SQIVND (reference sequence). Unmatched junction bases numbered 4, after V lost 1 base and J lost 5 bases. The CDR3 sequence is 15 residues long. The DNA of the CDR3 is TGTGCCAGTAGTATAGGGACAGGGGGCCTCCACGAGCAGTACTTC. Protein product: CASSIGTGGLHEQYF.

The chain combines TRBV5-6 with TRBJ2-1, with D maybe TRBD1 (5 bases). Germline loops: CDR1 SGHDT, CDR2 YYEEEE. Trimming cost V 2 bases and J 3 bases, with 9 bases left between them. The CDR3 consists of 14 residues. The CDR3 region is CASSFRTGYNEQFF. The DNA of the CDR3 is TGTGCCAGCAGCTTTCGAACAGGCTACAATGAGCAGTTCTTC.

The chain has TRBV20-1 and TRBJ1-1; D possibly corresponds to TRBD1 (6 bases). From germline, CDR1 is DFQATT and CDR2 SNEGSKA (reference sequence). The CDR3 covers 10 residues. The V end was cut by 5 bases, the J end by 8 bases, with 9 bases between. The CDR3 DNA follows: TGCAGTGCTGGACAGCTGGAAGCTTTCTTT. This sequence encodes CSAGQLEAFF.

CDR3 protein: CASSSRLAGGGNEQFF. CDR3 coding DNA: TGCGCCAGCAGCTCTCGACTAGCGGGAGGGGGGAATGAGCAGTTCTTC. V gene TRBV5-1 combines with J gene TRBJ2-1; 14 bases agree with TRBD2. The length of the CDR3 is 16 residues. V lost 3 bases and J lost 7; bases outside the gene matches: 6. Per germline, CDR1 SGHRS and CDR2 YFSETQ.